A selection of T cell receptor beta chains follows, all from one sample in a study of cytomegalovirus exposure and HLA in healthy donors. Clones were read by immunoSEQ multiplex PCR, and TCRdb kept only the in-frame ones, dropping some. There are roughly 51,000 clones in the sample, with approximately 10% held by the top ten. Sequenced sample: PBMCs. These receptors were taken from a woman between 50 and 59 years old in good health and CMV-seropositive. Both conserved end residues are part of each CDR3. D genes are given only for firm matches.

d_call	v_call	cdr3_length	j_call	cdr3_nt	cdr3_aa
TRBD1	TRBV6-1	13	TRBJ1-2	TGTGCCAGCCGCGGGACAGGGTTTGACGGCTACACCTTC	CASRGTGFDGYTF
TRBD2	TRBV5-1	16	TRBJ2-5	TGCGCCAGCAGCTTCGGCGGGCTAGCGGGGGGAGAGACCCAGTACTTC	CASSFGGLAGGETQYF
TRBD1	TRBV6-6	14	TRBJ2-5	TGTGCCACCAAAATGACAGGGGGGCAAGAGACCCAGTACTTC	CATKMTGGQETQYF
TRBD1	TRBV27	15	TRBJ2-7	TGTGCCAGCAGTTCAAACCGACAGGGAACTTACGAGCAGTACTTC	CASSSNRQGTYEQYF
TRBD2	TRBV29-1	13	TRBJ2-7	TGCAGCGTCCTCGGGACTAGAGGCTACGAGCAGTACTTC	CSVLGTRGYEQYF
TRBD1	TRBV2	15	TRBJ1-1	TGTGCCAGCAGGGAGCCCGGGACAGGGAACATGGAAGCTTTCTTT	CASREPGTGNMEAFF
NA	TRBV2	14	TRBJ1-5	TGTGCCAGCAGTCAGGTACCAGGGCGATGGAGCCAGCATTTT	CASSQVPGRWSQHF
TRBD1	TRBV6-5	13	TRBJ1-5	TGTGCCAGCAGGGACAGGGTGAATCAGCCCCAGCATTTT	CASRDRVNQPQHF
TRBD2	TRBV28	14	TRBJ2-5	TGTGCCAGCAGTTCACCGACTAGCCGGGAGACCCAGTACTTC	CASSSPTSRETQYF
TRBD2	TRBV9	18	TRBJ2-1	TGTGCCAGCAGCTCAAAAGGGACTAGCGGGGGGGTATACAATGAGCAGTTCTTC	CASSSKGTSGGVYNEQFF